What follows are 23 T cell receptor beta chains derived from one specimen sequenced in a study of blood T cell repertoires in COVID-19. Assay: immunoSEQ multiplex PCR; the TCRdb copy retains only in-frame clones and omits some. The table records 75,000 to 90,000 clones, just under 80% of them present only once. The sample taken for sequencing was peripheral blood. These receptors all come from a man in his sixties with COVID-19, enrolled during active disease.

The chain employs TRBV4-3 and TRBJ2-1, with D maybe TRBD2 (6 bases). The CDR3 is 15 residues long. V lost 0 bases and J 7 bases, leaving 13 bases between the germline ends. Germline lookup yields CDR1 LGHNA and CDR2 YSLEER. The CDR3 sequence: CASSQDGLRGNEQFF. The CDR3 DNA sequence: TGCGCCAGCAGCCAAGACGGGCTTCGGGGGAATGAGCAGTTCTTC.

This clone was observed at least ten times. The CDR3 coding sequence is TGTGCCAGCAGCCCCCAGTACACCGACTACGAGCAGTACTTC. This encodes CASSPQYTDYEQYF. The rearrangement links TRBV3-1 (or the pseudogene TRBV3-2) to TRBJ2-7; D not resolved. Germline V lookup: CDR1 LGHDT, CDR2 YNNKEL (reference sequence). The V and J ends lost 4 bases and 3 bases respectively, with 13 bases between them. The CDR3 spans 14 residues.

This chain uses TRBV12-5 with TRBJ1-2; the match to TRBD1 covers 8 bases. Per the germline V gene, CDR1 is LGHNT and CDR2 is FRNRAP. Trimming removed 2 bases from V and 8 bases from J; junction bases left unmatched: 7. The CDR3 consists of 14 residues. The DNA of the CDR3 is TGTGCTAGTGGTTTGTCGGACAGGGTGATAGGCTACACCTTC. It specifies CASGLSDRVIGYTF.

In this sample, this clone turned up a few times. The DNA for the CDR3 is TGTGCCAGCAGCCGAGGGGAGGGACTGGGCAAAAACATTCAGTACTTC. Amino acids: CASSRGEGLGKNIQYF. V gene TRBV7-9 combines with J gene TRBJ2-4; TRBD2 aligns across 7 bases. This CDR3 has 16 amino acids. In germline, CDR1 is SEHNR, CDR2 FQNEAQ (reference sequence). The ends lost 5 bases at V and 3 bases at J; junction bases unmatched: 10.

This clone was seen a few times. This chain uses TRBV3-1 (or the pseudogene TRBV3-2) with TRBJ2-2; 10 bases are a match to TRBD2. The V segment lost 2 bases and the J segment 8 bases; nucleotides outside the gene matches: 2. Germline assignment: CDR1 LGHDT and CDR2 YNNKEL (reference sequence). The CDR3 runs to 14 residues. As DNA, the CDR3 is TGTGCCAGCAGCCAACTAGCGGGAGCGGGGGAGCTGTTTTTT. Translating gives CASSQLAGAGELFF.

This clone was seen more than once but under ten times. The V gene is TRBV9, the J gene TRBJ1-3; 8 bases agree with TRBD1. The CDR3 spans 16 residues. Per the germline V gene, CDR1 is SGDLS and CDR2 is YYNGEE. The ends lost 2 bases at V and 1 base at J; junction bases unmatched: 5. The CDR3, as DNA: TGTGCCAGCAGCGTGACAGGGGTCCTATCTGGAAACACCATATATTTT. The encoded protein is CASSVTGVLSGNTIYF.

The CDR3 region is CASSLELAGVVDEQYF. CDR3 in DNA: TGTGCCAGCAGCTTAGAGCTAGCGGGAGTTGTCGACGAGCAGTACTTC. The V gene is TRBV7-8, the J gene TRBJ2-7; 10 bases are shared with TRBD2. There are 16 residues in the CDR3. V dropped 1 base and J dropped 5; count of bases not matched to a gene: 8. The germline CDR1 and CDR2 sequences are SGHVS and FQNEAQ.

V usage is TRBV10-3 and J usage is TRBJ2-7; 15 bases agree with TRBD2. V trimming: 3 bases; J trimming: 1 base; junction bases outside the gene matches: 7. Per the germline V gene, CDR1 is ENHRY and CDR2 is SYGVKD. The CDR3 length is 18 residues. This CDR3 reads CAISEKGLAGGPSYEQYF. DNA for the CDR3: TGTGCCATCAGTGAAAAAGGACTAGCGGGAGGGCCTTCCTACGAGCAGTACTTC.

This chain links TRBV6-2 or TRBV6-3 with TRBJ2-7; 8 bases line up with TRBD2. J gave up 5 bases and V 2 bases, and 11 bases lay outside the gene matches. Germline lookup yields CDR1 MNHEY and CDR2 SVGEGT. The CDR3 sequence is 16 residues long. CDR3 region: CASSYPPLAGSDEQYF. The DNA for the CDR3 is TGTGCCAGCAGTTACCCCCCGTTAGCGGGGAGCGACGAGCAGTACTTC.

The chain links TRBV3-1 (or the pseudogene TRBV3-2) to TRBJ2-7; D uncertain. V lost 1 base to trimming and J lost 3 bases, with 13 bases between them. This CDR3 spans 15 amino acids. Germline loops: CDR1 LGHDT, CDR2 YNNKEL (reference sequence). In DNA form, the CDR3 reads TGTGCCAGCAGCCAAGTCCACTGGCGGCACTACGAGCAGTACTTC. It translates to CASSQVHWRHYEQYF.

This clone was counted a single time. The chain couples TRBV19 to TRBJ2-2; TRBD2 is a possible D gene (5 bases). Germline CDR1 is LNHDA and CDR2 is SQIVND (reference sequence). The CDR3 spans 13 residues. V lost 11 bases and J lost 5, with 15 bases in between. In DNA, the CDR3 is TGTGCCGGCAAAGAGGGCGGAACCGGGGAGCTGTTTTTT. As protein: CAGKEGGTGELFF.

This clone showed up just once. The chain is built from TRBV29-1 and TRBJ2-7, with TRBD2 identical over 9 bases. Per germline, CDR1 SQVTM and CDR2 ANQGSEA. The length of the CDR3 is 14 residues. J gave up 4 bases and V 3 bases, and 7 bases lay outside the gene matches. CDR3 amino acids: CSVEAGGPLYEQYF. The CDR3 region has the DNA TGCAGCGTTGAGGCGGGGGGGCCTTTATACGAGCAGTACTTC.

The CDR3 region has the DNA TGTGCCAGCAGCTTCGGACAGGTGAACACTGAAGCTTTCTTT. Its translation: CASSFGQVNTEAFF. The chain employs TRBV5-6 and TRBJ1-1, with 7 bases matching TRBD1. The J segment lost 0 bases and the V segment lost 2 bases, leaving 1 base of the junction unmatched. Germline CDR1 SGHDT, CDR2 YYEEEE. This CDR3 spans 14 amino acids.

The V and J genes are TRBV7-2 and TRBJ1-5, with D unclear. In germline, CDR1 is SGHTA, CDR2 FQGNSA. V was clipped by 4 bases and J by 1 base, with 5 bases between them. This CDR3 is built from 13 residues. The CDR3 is CASSSQSNQPQHF. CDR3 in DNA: TGTGCCAGCAGCTCCCAGAGCAATCAGCCCCAGCATTTT.

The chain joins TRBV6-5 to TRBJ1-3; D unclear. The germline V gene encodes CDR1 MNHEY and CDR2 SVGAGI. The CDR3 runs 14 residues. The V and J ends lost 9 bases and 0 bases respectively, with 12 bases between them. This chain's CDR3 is CARKLSHSGNTIYF. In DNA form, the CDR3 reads TGTGCCAGAAAACTGAGTCACTCTGGAAACACCATATATTTT.

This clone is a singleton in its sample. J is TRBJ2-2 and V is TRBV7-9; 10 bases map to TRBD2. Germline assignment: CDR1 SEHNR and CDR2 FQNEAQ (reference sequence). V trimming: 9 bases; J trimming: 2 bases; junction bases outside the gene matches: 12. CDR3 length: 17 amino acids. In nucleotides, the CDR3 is TGTGCCAGACCAGTCTCTAGCGGGGGTCAAAACACCGGGGAGCTGTTTTTT. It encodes CARPVSSGGQNTGELFF.

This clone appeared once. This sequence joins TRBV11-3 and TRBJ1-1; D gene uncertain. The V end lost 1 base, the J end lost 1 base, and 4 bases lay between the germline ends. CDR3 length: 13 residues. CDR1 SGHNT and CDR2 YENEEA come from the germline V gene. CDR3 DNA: TGTGCCAGCAGCTTAGCGGGGAACACTGAAGCTTTCTTT. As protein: CASSLAGNTEAFF.

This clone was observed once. The DNA of the CDR3 is TGTGCCAGCACTGTCAAAAATTCAGGTTATGGCTACACCTTC. This gives the protein CASTVKNSGYGYTF. The V call is TRBV2, the J call TRBJ1-2; D is unclear. The germline V gene has CDR1 SNHLY and CDR2 FYNNEI. The CDR3 spans 14 residues. Trimming removed 7 bases from V and 5 bases from J, with 17 bases in between. Looking up the rest from reference TRBV2 and TRBJ1-2 gives the full variable domain: EPEVTQTPSHQVTQMGQEVILRCVPISNHLYFYWYRQILGQKVEFLVSFYNNEISEKSEIFDDQFSVERPDGSNFTLKIRSTKLEDSAMYFCASTVKNSGYGYTFGSGTRLTVV.

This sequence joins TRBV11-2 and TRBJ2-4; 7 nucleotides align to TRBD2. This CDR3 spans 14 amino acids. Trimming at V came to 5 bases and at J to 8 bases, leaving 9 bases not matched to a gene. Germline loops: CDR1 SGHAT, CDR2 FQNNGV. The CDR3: CASSPRTRSDIQYF. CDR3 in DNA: TGTGCCAGCAGCCCCCGGACTAGATCTGACATTCAGTACTTC.

CDR3: CASSTQAGGNTGELFF. DNA of the CDR3: TGTGCCAGCAGCACTCAAGCGGGGGGGAACACCGGGGAGCTGTTTTTT. This chain joins TRBV6-6 and TRBJ2-2; 9 bases map to TRBD2. Germline V CDR1 and CDR2: MNHNY, SVGAGI (reference sequence). Germline trimming cut 6 bases from V and 1 base from J; bases unmatched to any gene: 6. This CDR3 region has 16 residues.

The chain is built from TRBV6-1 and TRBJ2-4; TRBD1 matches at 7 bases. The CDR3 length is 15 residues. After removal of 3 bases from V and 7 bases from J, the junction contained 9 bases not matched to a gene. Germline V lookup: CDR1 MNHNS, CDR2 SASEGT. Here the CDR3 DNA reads TGTGCCAGCAGTGATACAGGGGTTATGAAGAACATTCAGTACTTC. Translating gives CASSDTGVMKNIQYF.

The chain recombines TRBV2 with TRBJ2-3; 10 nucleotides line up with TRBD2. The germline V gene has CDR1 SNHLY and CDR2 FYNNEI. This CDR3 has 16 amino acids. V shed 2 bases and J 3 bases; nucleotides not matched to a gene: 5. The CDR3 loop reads CASSERASGGTDTQYF. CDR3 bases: TGTGCCAGCAGTGAACGGGCTAGCGGGGGTACAGATACGCAGTATTTT.

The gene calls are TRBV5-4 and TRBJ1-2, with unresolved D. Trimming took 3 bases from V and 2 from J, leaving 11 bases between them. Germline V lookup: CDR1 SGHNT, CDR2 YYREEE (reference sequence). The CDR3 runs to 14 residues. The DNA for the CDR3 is TGTGCCAGCAGCTCTCCGCCTGGCAACTATGGCTACACCTTC. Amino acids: CASSSPPGNYGYTF.